Below, 8 T cell receptor beta chains from the same sample are listed, as sequenced in a study of blood T cell repertoires in COVID-19. The data were produced by immunoSEQ multiplex PCR, yet TCRdb's version contains in-frame clones alone and is incomplete. In the table there are under 40,000 clones, approximately 94% of which are singletons. The material sequenced was peripheral blood. These receptors all stem from a human donor with active COVID-19. The donor label of this sample is uncertain.

With respect to this clone: One junction end disagrees with the germline gene, perhaps due to a read error. The V and J genes are TRBV7-7 and TRBJ2-7, with TRBD1 matching over 7 bases. Germline values: CDR1 SSHAT, CDR2 FNYEAQ (reference sequence). The CDR3 spans 13 residues. CDR3 region: CASSADRTEEQYF. The CDR3 DNA reads TGTGCTAGCAGCGCGGACAGGACCGAGGAGCAGTACTTC.

This chain uses TRBV24-1 with TRBJ2-3; D may be TRBD2 (5 bases). CDR1 and CDR2 from the germline V gene are KGHDR and SFDVKD. V gave up 6 bases and J gave up 4 bases, with 25 bases separating them. The CDR3 is 18 amino acids. Here the CDR3 reads CATSPNCAEVDLPDTQYF. In DNA form, the CDR3 reads TGTGCCACCAGTCCCAATTGTGCGGAGGTGGACCTTCCAGATACGCAGTATTTT.

The V call is TRBV19, the J call TRBJ2-7, with a tentative D call TRBD1 (6 bases). Deletions cut 9 bases from V and 1 base from J, with 13 bases between. Germline V CDR1 and CDR2: LNHDA, SQIVND (reference sequence). This CDR3 is 13 amino acids long. CDR3 DNA sequence: TGTGCCAGCAGGGGAAAGGCGTCCTACGAGCAGTACTTC. This encodes CASRGKASYEQYF.

J is TRBJ2-2 and V is TRBV24-1, with 8 bases identical to TRBD2. After removal of 4 bases from V and 5 bases from J, the junction contained 8 bases not matched to a gene. Germline loops: CDR1 KGHDR, CDR2 SFDVKD. This CDR3 is 16 amino acids long. CDR3 sequence reads: CATSEGGTSRTGELFF. DNA of the CDR3: TGTGCCACCAGTGAGGGGGGGACTAGTCGAACCGGGGAGCTGTTTTTT.

The V and J genes are TRBV5-1 and TRBJ2-1; 14 bases line up with TRBD2. Germline V gene lookup returns CDR1 SGHRS and CDR2 YFSETQ. V shed 3 bases, J shed 8 bases, and the junction held 4 bases outside the gene matches. The CDR3 contains 15 residues. The chain's CDR3 is CASSSTSGGADEQFF. In nucleotides, the CDR3 is TGCGCCAGCAGCTCGACTAGCGGGGGGGCCGATGAGCAGTTCTTC.

The V gene is TRBV5-1, the J gene TRBJ2-7, with 9 bases fitting TRBD1. The CDR3 has 15 residues. The J segment lost 1 base and the V segment lost 4 bases, leaving 6 bases of the junction unmatched. The germline V gene has CDR1 SGHRS and CDR2 YFSETQ. This CDR3 is CASSHTDRGSYEQYF. Written as DNA, the CDR3 is TGCGCCAGCAGCCACACGGACAGGGGATCCTACGAGCAGTACTTC.

The chain joins TRBV28 to TRBJ2-1, with 11 bases aligning to TRBD2. This CDR3 has 15 residues. In germline, CDR1 is MDHEN, CDR2 SYDVKM. After removal of 5 bases from V and 10 bases from J, the junction contained 10 bases not matched to a gene. The CDR3 is CASSLSSTSGMEQFF. The CDR3 DNA follows: TGTGCCAGCAGTCTCTCTTCGACTAGCGGGATGGAGCAGTTCTTC.

The V gene is TRBV6-2 or TRBV6-3, the J gene TRBJ2-7; 8 positions match TRBD1. This CDR3 comprises 17 residues. Germline CDR1 is MNHEY and CDR2 is SVGEGT. Trimming cost V 5 bases and J 3 bases; bases outside gene matches: 15. This CDR3 reads CASSLSFVGTGNYEQYF. The CDR3 bases are TGTGCCAGCAGTCTATCTTTTGTCGGGACAGGAAACTACGAGCAGTACTTC.